These 10 T cell receptor beta chains came from one sample sequenced in a study of cytomegalovirus exposure and HLA in healthy donors. Some clones are missing from TCRdb's copy, which holds only in-frame ones; the method was immunoSEQ multiplex PCR. Here the sample spans 68,000 or so clones, roughly 96% being singletons. What was sequenced was PBMCs. Every receptor here comes from a man in his late teens or twenties in good health and CMV-seronegative.

The V and J genes are TRBV28 and TRBJ1-4; D is undetermined. Germline V gene data show CDR1 as MDHEN and CDR2 as SYDVKM. Trimming stripped 7 bases from V and 0 bases from J, with 9 bases between. There are 14 residues in the CDR3. The chain's CDR3 is CASKEVATNEKLFF. The CDR3 DNA is TGTGCCAGCAAAGAGGTAGCAACTAATGAAAAACTGTTTTTT.

This clone was detected once. This chain connects TRBV25-1 to TRBJ1-1; weak D call: TRBD1 (5 bases). Germline V CDR1 and CDR2: MGHDK, SYGVNS. Trimming left V 3 bases short and J 5 bases short, with 13 bases between. CDR3 length: 14 amino acids. The CDR3 sequence: CASSEVQGETEAFF. The CDR3 DNA is TGTGCCAGCAGTGAGGTCCAGGGCGAGACTGAAGCTTTCTTT.

The CDR3 reads CASSITDYGYTF. The DNA of the CDR3 is TGTGCCAGTAGTATAACTGACTATGGCTACACCTTC. The chain carries TRBV19 and TRBJ1-2; D unresolved. CDR1 and CDR2 (germline): LNHDA, SQIVND (reference sequence). Trimming cost V 2 bases and J 3 bases, with 4 bases left between them. CDR3 length equals 12 residues. Full variable domain (outside the CDR3, taken from reference TRBV19 and TRBJ1-2): DGGITQSPKYLFRKEGQNVTLSCEQNLNHDAMYWYRQDPGQGLRLIYYSQIVNDFQKGDIAEGYSVSREKKESFPLTVTSAQKNPTAFYLCASSITDYGYTFGSGTRLTVV.

The rearrangement joins TRBV6-5 to TRBJ1-1; TRBD1 matches 10 bases. Germline lookup yields CDR1 MNHEY and CDR2 SVGAGI. The CDR3 spans 13 residues. V was pared by 10 bases and J by 2 bases, with 4 bases of the junction left unmatched. CDR3 loop: CATRTGGNTEAFF. In DNA, the CDR3 is TGTGCCACCCGGACAGGGGGAAACACTGAAGCTTTCTTT.

This sequence joins TRBV10-2 and TRBJ1-1; D is uncertain. Germline-derived CDR1 and CDR2 are WSHSY and SAAADI. CDR3 length: 14 amino acids. The DNA of the CDR3 is TGCGCAACTAGGCGGGGAATGGGAGACACTGAAGCTTTCTTT. Its protein product is CATRRGMGDTEAFF.

This sequence joins TRBV10-2 and TRBJ1-5; the D is unclear. Germline CDR1 WSHSY, CDR2 SAAADI. The CDR3 length is 13 residues. Trimming shortened V by 6 bases and J by 0 bases, and 6 bases separated the two germline ends. The CDR3 DNA sequence: TGCGCCAGCAGGAGGGATAGCAATCAGCCCCAGCATTTT. Amino acids: CASRRDSNQPQHF.

The CDR3 here is CASSLLAGGHNEQFF. CDR3 nucleotide sequence: TGTGCCAGCAGCTTACTAGCGGGGGGGCACAATGAGCAGTTCTTC. The V and J genes are TRBV7-3 and TRBJ2-1; TRBD2 agrees at 12 bases. There are 15 residues in the CDR3. The V gene's germline CDR1 is SGHTA and CDR2 FQGTGA. V shed 2 bases, J shed 5 bases, and the junction held 1 base outside the gene matches.

The CDR3 loop is CASSLVGTSGYEQYF. In DNA, the CDR3 is TGTGCCAGCAGCTTAGTAGGGACTAGCGGCTACGAGCAGTACTTC. This chain links TRBV7-8 with TRBJ2-7, with TRBD2 identical over 11 bases. This CDR3 region has 15 residues. V lost 1 base and J lost 3; bases outside the gene matches: 2. Germline V gene data show CDR1 as SGHVS and CDR2 as FQNEAQ.

The chain uses TRBV10-3 and TRBJ2-7, with 14 bases lining up with TRBD2. The V segment lost 10 bases and the J segment 4 bases; nucleotides outside the gene matches: 3. Per germline, CDR1 ENHRY and CDR2 SYGVKD. The CDR3 spans 13 residues. CDR3 sequence reads: CATGTSGSYEQYF. The CDR3 coding sequence is TGTGCCACGGGGACTAGCGGGAGTTACGAGCAGTACTTC.

The genes are TRBV14 and TRBJ1-1; D is perhaps TRBD1 (6 bases). Germline CDR1 reads SGHDN; CDR2 reads FVKESK. The length of the CDR3 is 16 residues. Trimming removed 4 bases at V and 2 bases at J, with 17 bases between. CDR3 bases: TGTGCCAGCAGCCGCACCCCGGGACAACCAAACACTGAAGCTTTCTTT. This sequence encodes CASSRTPGQPNTEAFF.